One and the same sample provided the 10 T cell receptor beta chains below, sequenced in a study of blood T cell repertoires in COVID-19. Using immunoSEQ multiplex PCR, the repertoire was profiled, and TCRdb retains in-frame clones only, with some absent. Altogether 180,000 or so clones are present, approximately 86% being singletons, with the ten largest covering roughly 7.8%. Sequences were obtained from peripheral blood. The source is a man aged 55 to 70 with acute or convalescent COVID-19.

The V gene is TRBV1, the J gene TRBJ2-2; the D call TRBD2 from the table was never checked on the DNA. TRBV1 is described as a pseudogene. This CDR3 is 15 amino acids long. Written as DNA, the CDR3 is TGCACCAGCAGCCGCACGGGACTCAACACCGGGGAGCTGTTTTTT. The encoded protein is CTSSRTGLNTGELFF.

The CDR3 protein is CASSVEGTGRTEAFF. CDR3 DNA sequence: TGTGCCAGCAGCGTAGAGGGGACAGGGAGGACTGAAGCTTTCTTT. The chain couples TRBV9 to TRBJ1-1; 9 nucleotides line up with TRBD1. The CDR3 spans 15 residues. V dropped 0 bases and J dropped 5; count of bases not matched to a gene: 5. Germline V gene sequence: CDR1 SGDLS, CDR2 YYNGEE.

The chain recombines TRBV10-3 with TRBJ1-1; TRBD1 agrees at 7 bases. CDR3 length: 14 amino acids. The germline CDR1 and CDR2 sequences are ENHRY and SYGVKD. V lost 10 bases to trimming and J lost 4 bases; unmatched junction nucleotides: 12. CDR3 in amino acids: CATTPWGTATEAFF. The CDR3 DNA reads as TGTGCCACCACTCCCTGGGGGACAGCCACTGAAGCTTTCTTT.

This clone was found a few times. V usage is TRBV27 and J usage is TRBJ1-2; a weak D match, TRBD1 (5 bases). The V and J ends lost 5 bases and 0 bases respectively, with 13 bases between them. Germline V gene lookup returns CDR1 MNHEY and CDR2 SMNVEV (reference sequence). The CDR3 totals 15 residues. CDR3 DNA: TGTGCCAGCAGTCACCTACCGGGGGCTAACTATGGCTACACCTTC. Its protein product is CASSHLPGANYGYTF.

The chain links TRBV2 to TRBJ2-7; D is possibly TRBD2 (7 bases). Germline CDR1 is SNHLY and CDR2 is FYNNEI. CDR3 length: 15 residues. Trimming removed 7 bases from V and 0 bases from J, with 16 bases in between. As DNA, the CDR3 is TGTGCCAGCACCGAGGGGGGGACCCGCTCCTACGAGCAGTACTTC. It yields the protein CASTEGGTRSYEQYF.

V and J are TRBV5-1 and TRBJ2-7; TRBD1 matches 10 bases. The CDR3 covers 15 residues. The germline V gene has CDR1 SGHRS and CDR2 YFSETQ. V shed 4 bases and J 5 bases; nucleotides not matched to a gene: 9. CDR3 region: CASSSRDRGGHEQYF. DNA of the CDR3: TGCGCCAGCAGCAGCCGGGACAGGGGAGGACACGAGCAGTACTTC.

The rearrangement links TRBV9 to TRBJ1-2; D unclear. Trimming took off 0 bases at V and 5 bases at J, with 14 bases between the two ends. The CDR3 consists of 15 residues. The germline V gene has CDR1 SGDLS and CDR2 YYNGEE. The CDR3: CASSVAPQSTYGYTF. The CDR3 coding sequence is TGTGCCAGCAGCGTAGCCCCTCAGTCGACTTATGGCTACACCTTC.

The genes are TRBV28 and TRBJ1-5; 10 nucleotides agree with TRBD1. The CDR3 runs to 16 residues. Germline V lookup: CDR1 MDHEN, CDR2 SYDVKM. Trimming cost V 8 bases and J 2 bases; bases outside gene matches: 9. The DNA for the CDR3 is TGTGCCAGCGGGGAAGGCGGGACAGGGGGCAATCAGCCCCAGCATTTT. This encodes CASGEGGTGGNQPQHF.

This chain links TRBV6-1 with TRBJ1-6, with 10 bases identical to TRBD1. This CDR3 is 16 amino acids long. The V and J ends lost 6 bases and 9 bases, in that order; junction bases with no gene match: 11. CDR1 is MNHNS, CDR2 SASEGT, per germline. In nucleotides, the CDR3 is TGTGCCAGCAGGGAACCGGGACAGGGGCGGGGTTCACCCCTCCACTTT. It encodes CASREPGQGRGSPLHF.

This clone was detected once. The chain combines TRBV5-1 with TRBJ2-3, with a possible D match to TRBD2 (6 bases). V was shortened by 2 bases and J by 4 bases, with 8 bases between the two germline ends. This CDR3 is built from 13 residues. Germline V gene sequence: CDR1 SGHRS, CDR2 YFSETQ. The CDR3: CASSFGGSDTQYF. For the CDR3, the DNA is TGCGCCAGCAGCTTCGGGGGTTCAGATACGCAGTATTTT. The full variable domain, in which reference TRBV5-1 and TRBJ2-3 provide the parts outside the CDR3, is KAGVTQTPRYLIKTRGQQVTLSCSPISGHRSVSWYQQTPGQGLQFLFEYFSETQRNKGNFPGRFSGRQFSNSRSEMNVSTLELGDSALYLCASSFGGSDTQYFGPGTRLTVL.